Below, one TCR beta chain is given with its context. The data belong to a study of cytomegalovirus exposure and HLA in healthy donors. Study-wide context: About 82 million unique TCRs from HLA-typed donors were held in an early release of data.

In the PCR, 60 Vbeta and 13 Jbeta primers were used. Measured with immunoSEQ multiplex PCR; TCRdb has only the in-frame clones, and not every one. The table lists under 200,000 clones, 80% of them singletons, with 8% to 10% in the top ten. This clonotype was sampled from a man between 18 and 29 years old in good health and CMV-seropositive. Specimen: PBMCs.

Here the CDR3 DNA reads TGTGCCAGCAGCTTAGGGCTAGCGGGAGTCTATGAGCAGTTCTTC. Its protein is CASSLGLAGVYEQFF. The V and J genes are TRBV11-2 and TRBJ2-1, with 10 nucleotides matching TRBD2. V lost 1 base to trimming and J lost 8 bases; unmatched junction nucleotides: 5. The V gene's germline CDR1 is SGHAT and CDR2 FQNNGV. The CDR3 totals 15 residues.